The 28 T cell receptor beta chains below come from one sample, sequenced in a study of shared clonotypes between healthy human individuals. Assay: immunoSEQ multiplex PCR; the TCRdb copy retains only in-frame clones and omits some. The sample shows some 500,000 clones, 70% to 80% of them seen only once. The sample comprised PBMCs. The receptors shown here come from a woman in her forties in good health. Some clones in this sample may be carry-over from other donors' samples.

This clone showed up just once. The V call is TRBV27, the J call TRBJ2-3, with TRBD2 matching over 12 bases. With V trimmed by 5 bases and J by 6 bases, 12 bases remained unmatched. CDR3 size: 17 residues. Germline loops: CDR1 MNHEY, CDR2 SMNVEV (reference sequence). The CDR3 nucleotides read TGTGCCAGCAGTCCCTACCTAGCGGGAGGGCCTATGGATACGCAGTATTTT. It specifies CASSPYLAGGPMDTQYF.

This clone was seen only a few times. This chain uses TRBV7-2 with TRBJ1-5, with a weak D call TRBD1 (5 bases). Germline assignment: CDR1 SGHTA and CDR2 FQGNSA. CDR3 length equals 17 residues. V lost 2 bases, J lost 0 bases, and 14 bases lay in between. As DNA, the CDR3 is TGTGCCAGCAGCTTACGGTCAGGGCCCTATAGCAATCAGCCCCAGCATTTT. It is translated as CASSLRSGPYSNQPQHF.

This clone appeared a single time. The chain employs TRBV6-1 and TRBJ1-5, with D hard to call. The V end lost 8 bases, the J end lost 5 bases, and 10 bases lay between the germline ends. Germline-derived CDR1 and CDR2 are MNHNS and SASEGT. This CDR3 has 12 amino acids. The CDR3 DNA reads TGTGCCAGCTCTAACAGAGATCAGCCCCAGCATTTT. It codes for CASSNRDQPQHF.

The genes are TRBV18 and TRBJ2-7, with 11 bases aligning to TRBD2. The length of the CDR3 is 15 residues. The V gene's germline CDR1 is KGHSH and CDR2 LQKENI. Germline trimming cut 6 bases from V and 5 bases from J; bases unmatched to any gene: 9. The CDR3, as DNA: TGTGCCAGCTCTTTCGCCGCACTAGCGGGAGACGAGCAGTACTTC. Protein: CASSFAALAGDEQYF.

This clone occurred a few times. The chain uses TRBV29-1 and TRBJ1-1; D remains ambiguous. Germline V CDR1 and CDR2: SQVTM, ANQGSEA. With 7 bases removed from V and 1 base from J, the gap between germline ends came to 10 bases. This CDR3 contains 12 residues. The CDR3 reads CSGGWGNTEAFF. DNA of the CDR3: TGCAGCGGCGGGTGGGGGAACACTGAAGCTTTCTTT.

The chain recombines TRBV7-9 with TRBJ2-5, with 9 bases matching TRBD1. J lost 5 bases, V lost 5 bases, and 9 bases had no gene match. CDR1 is SEHNR, CDR2 FQNEAQ, per germline (reference sequence). This CDR3 contains 15 residues. DNA for the CDR3: TGTGCCAGCAGCACCCTACAGGGGGCAGGGGAGACCCAGTACTTC. Translated: CASSTLQGAGETQYF.

This sequence joins TRBV5-1 and TRBJ2-7, with D possibly matching TRBD1 (6 bases). V was pared by 7 bases and J by 1 base, with 15 bases between. This CDR3 is built from 14 residues. Germline CDR1 reads SGHRS; CDR2 reads YFSETQ. The CDR3 DNA reads as TGCGCCAGCGCGGAGCGGACAGCGTCCTACGAGCAGTACTTC. Translation gives CASAERTASYEQYF.

The count of this clone is one. This likely came from a read error, as a far larger clone is one base away. CDR3 amino acids: CASSLAGGPTRYGQYF. The CDR3 DNA reads TGTGCCAGCAGCTTAGCGGGAGGGCCCACTAGATACGGGCAGTACTTC. The genes are TRBV7-9 and TRBJ2-7; 7 positions agree with TRBD2. Looked up from germline, CDR1 is SEHNR and CDR2 is FQNEAQ (reference sequence). The CDR3 is made up of 16 amino acids.

V is TRBV2 and J is TRBJ2-2; 8 nucleotides align to TRBD1. CDR3 length: 15 amino acids. Germline CDR1 reads SNHLY; CDR2 reads FYNNEI. V lost 7 bases and J lost 5; bases outside the gene matches: 9. CDR3 protein: CASMVDRGGTGELFF. CDR3 in DNA: TGTGCCAGCATGGTCGACAGGGGTGGAACCGGGGAGCTGTTTTTT.

The rearrangement joins TRBV4-3 to TRBJ1-1; unclear D gene. Germline lookup yields CDR1 LGHNA and CDR2 YSLEER. The CDR3 runs 15 residues. Trimming shortened V by 0 bases and J by 0 bases, and 8 bases separated the two germline ends. CDR3 nucleotides: TGCGCCAGCAGCCAAGAGAAGCGACTGAACACTGAAGCTTTCTTT. Translating gives CASSQEKRLNTEAFF.

This CDR3 is CASSKRLAGGTDTQYF. The CDR3 nucleotides read TGTGCCAGCAGCAAACGACTAGCGGGAGGCACAGATACGCAGTATTTT. This chain links TRBV5-4 with TRBJ2-3, with TRBD2 identical over 12 bases. The CDR3 length is 16 residues. Germline CDR1 reads SGHNT; CDR2 reads YYREEE (reference sequence). Trimming removed 4 bases from V and 1 base from J; junction bases left unmatched: 4. Full variable domain (outside the CDR3, taken from reference TRBV5-4 and TRBJ2-3): ETGVTQSPTHLIKTRGQQVTLRCSSQSGHNTVSWYQQALGQGPQFIFQYYREEENGRGNFPPRFSGLQFPNYSSELNVNALELDDSALYLCASSKRLAGGTDTQYFGPGTRLTVL.

The rearrangement links TRBV7-3 to TRBJ1-6; no definite D call. Trimming pared 5 bases from V and 8 bases from J, leaving 16 bases between. CDR3 length: 15 residues. Germline lookup yields CDR1 SGHTA and CDR2 FQGTGA. The CDR3: CASSLNSGPDSPLHF. In nucleotides, the CDR3 is TGTGCCAGCAGCCTGAATTCAGGACCGGATTCACCCCTCCACTTT. The entire variable domain, with the rest obtained from reference TRBV7-3 and TRBJ1-6, is as follows: GAGVSQTPSNKVTEKGKYVELRCDPISGHTALYWYRQSLGQGPEFLIYFQGTGAADDSGLPNDRFFAVRPEGSVSTLKIQRTERGDSAVYLCASSLNSGPDSPLHFGNGTRLTVT.

The chain links TRBV10-3 to TRBJ1-5; D unresolved. The CDR3 covers 17 residues. The germline gives CDR1 ENHRY, CDR2 SYGVKD. V lost 0 bases and J lost 9, with 21 bases in between. The CDR3 protein is CAISESTPGASPRPQHF. For the CDR3, the DNA is TGTGCCATCAGTGAGTCGACTCCGGGTGCATCTCCTAGGCCCCAGCATTTT.

The CDR3: CASSLAPESSYEQYF. CDR3 sequence (DNA): TGCGCCAGCAGCTTGGCCCCGGAGAGCTCCTACGAGCAGTACTTC. The chain uses TRBV5-1 and TRBJ2-7; D gene unclear. CDR1 and CDR2 from the germline V gene are SGHRS and YFSETQ. This CDR3 spans 15 amino acids. The V gene lost 0 bases and the J gene lost 0 bases, with 10 bases spanning the gap.

This sequence joins TRBV6-1 and TRBJ1-5, with TRBD1 matching 8 bases. V was clipped by 5 bases and J by 5 bases; unmatched bases: 5. The germline V gene has CDR1 MNHNS and CDR2 SASEGT. The length of the CDR3 is 14 residues. CDR3 DNA sequence: TGTGCCAGCAGTCTACAGGGGGGGGATCAGCCCCAGCATTTT. It is translated as CASSLQGGDQPQHF.

This chain connects TRBV7-8 to TRBJ2-2, with 9 bases aligning to TRBD1. This CDR3 comprises 14 residues. CDR1 and CDR2 (germline): SGHVS, FQNEAQ. V gave up 5 bases and J gave up 5 bases; unmatched junction bases: 3. The DNA for the CDR3 is TGTGCCAGCAGCCGGGACAGGGTTACCGGGGAGCTGTTTTTT. This sequence encodes CASSRDRVTGELFF.

The chain has TRBV19 and TRBJ2-7; 10 bases align to TRBD2. The CDR3 contains 16 residues. V lost 3 bases to trimming and J lost 5 bases; unmatched junction nucleotides: 10. CDR1 and CDR2 (germline): LNHDA, SQIVND (reference sequence). The CDR3 here is CASSIKSGRAGNEQYF. The CDR3 bases are TGTGCCAGTAGTATCAAGAGCGGGAGGGCCGGTAACGAGCAGTACTTC. Together with reference TRBV19 and TRBJ2-7, the CDR3 gives the full variable domain: DGGITQSPKYLFRKEGQNVTLSCEQNLNHDAMYWYRQDPGQGLRLIYYSQIVNDFQKGDIAEGYSVSREKKESFPLTVTSAQKNPTAFYLCASSIKSGRAGNEQYFGPGTRLTVT.

V and J are TRBV28 and TRBJ1-2, with TRBD1 as a possible D gene (5 bases). The ends were cut back, 3 bases at V and 3 bases at J, with 8 bases in the middle. Germline CDR1 reads MDHEN; CDR2 reads SYDVKM. The CDR3 consists of 13 residues. CDR3 nucleotides: TGTGCCAGCAGTTTGGCGGGGGACTATGGCTACACCTTC. Protein: CASSLAGDYGYTF.

The J gene is TRBJ1-5, the V gene TRBV7-8, with D tentatively TRBD1 (6 bases). CDR1 is SGHVS, CDR2 FQNEAQ, per germline. The CDR3 has 13 residues. The ends were cut back, 6 bases at V and 2 bases at J, with 8 bases in the middle. The CDR3 protein is CASRRGGNQPQHF. The DNA for the CDR3 is TGTGCCAGCAGGAGGGGGGGCAATCAGCCCCAGCATTTT. Variable domain in full (rest from reference TRBV7-8 and TRBJ1-5): GAGVSQSPRYKVAKRGQDVALRCDPISGHVSLFWYQQALGQGPEFLTYFQNEAQLDKSGLPSDRFFAERPEGSVSTLKIQRTQQEDSAVYLCASRRGGNQPQHFGDGTRLSIL.

The CDR3 DNA is TGCGCCAGCAGCTTCCAGCGGGAGAGGTACGAGCAGTACTTC. Translated: CASSFQRERYEQYF. V gene TRBV5-1 combines with J gene TRBJ2-7, with 8 bases that match TRBD2. V was pared by 2 bases and J by 4 bases, with 5 bases of the junction left unmatched. CDR3 length: 14 residues. Germline loops: CDR1 SGHRS, CDR2 YFSETQ.

The chain links TRBV25-1 to TRBJ1-2; 12 bases match TRBD1. CDR3 length: 16 residues. V was pared by 1 base and J by 6 bases, with 6 bases of the junction left unmatched. Germline V gene sequence: CDR1 MGHDK, CDR2 SYGVNS. The CDR3 loop reads CASSEWGDRGLHGYTF. The CDR3, as DNA: TGTGCCAGCAGTGAATGGGGGGACAGGGGGCTCCATGGCTACACCTTC.

V gene TRBV29-1 combines with J gene TRBJ2-7; TRBD1 matches 9 bases. The CDR3 is made up of 13 amino acids. The V gene end was trimmed by 5 bases and the J gene end by 5 bases; junction bases not matched to a gene: 7. The germline V gene encodes CDR1 SQVTM and CDR2 ANQGSEA. The CDR3 DNA is TGCAGCGTTTCCGGGACAGGGTTAAACGAGCAGTACTTC. It specifies CSVSGTGLNEQYF.

The chain links TRBV5-1 to TRBJ1-2; D remains unclear. CDR3 size: 14 residues. Trimming stripped 4 bases from V and 4 bases from J, with 14 bases between. Germline CDR1 and CDR2: SGHRS and YFSETQ. The CDR3, as DNA: TGCGCCAGCAGCCTCATCACCATTGGCTATGGCTACACCTTC. As protein: CASSLITIGYGYTF.

The V gene is TRBV9, the J gene TRBJ2-5; D remains unclear. Germline loops: CDR1 SGDLS, CDR2 YYNGEE. The CDR3 covers 13 residues. The V and J ends lost 4 bases and 1 base respectively, with 8 bases between them. The CDR3, as DNA: TGTGCCAGCAGCACCAGTAGCCAAGAGACCCAGTACTTC. This translates into CASSTSSQETQYF.

The rearrangement uses TRBV9 and TRBJ2-7; 9 bases fit TRBD2. In germline, CDR1 is SGDLS, CDR2 YYNGEE. V was clipped by 6 bases and J by 2 bases; unmatched bases: 6. The CDR3 length is 14 residues. The CDR3 region is CASNLAGEAYEQYF. CDR3 sequence (DNA): TGTGCCAGCAATTTAGCGGGAGAGGCCTACGAGCAGTACTTC. Together with reference TRBV9 and TRBJ2-7, the CDR3 gives the full variable domain: DSGVTQTPKHLITATGQRVTLRCSPRSGDLSVYWYQQSLDQGLQFLIQYYNGEERAKGNILERFSAQQFPDLHSELNLSSLELGDSALYFCASNLAGEAYEQYFGPGTRLTVT.

The chain uses TRBV7-3 and TRBJ2-1; weak D call: TRBD2 (6 bases). The germline V gene has CDR1 SGHTA and CDR2 FQGTGA. With 5 bases removed from V and 1 base from J, the gap between germline ends came to 15 bases. The CDR3 totals 16 residues. The CDR3 reads CASSPTTRSSYNEQFF. CDR3 DNA sequence: TGTGCCAGCAGCCCCACGACTAGGTCGTCCTACAATGAGCAGTTCTTC.

The chain uses TRBV30 and TRBJ1-6; D is perhaps TRBD1 (5 bases). Germline CDR1 GTSNPN, CDR2 SVGIG (reference sequence). The CDR3 has 13 residues. V was shortened by 8 bases and J by 0 bases, with 8 bases between the two germline ends. In nucleotides, the CDR3 is TGTGCCGGGGGTAGCTCCTATAATTCACCCCTCCACTTT. Amino acids: CAGGSSYNSPLHF.

The sample holds a few counts of this clone. J is TRBJ2-3 and V is TRBV30; no definite D call. Trimming took 2 bases from V and 2 from J, leaving 8 bases between them. Germline assignment: CDR1 GTSNPN and CDR2 SVGIG (reference sequence). The CDR3 sequence is 13 residues long. The CDR3, as DNA: TGTGCCTGGAGTAGGTTGTTCACAGATACGCAGTATTTT. Translated: CAWSRLFTDTQYF.